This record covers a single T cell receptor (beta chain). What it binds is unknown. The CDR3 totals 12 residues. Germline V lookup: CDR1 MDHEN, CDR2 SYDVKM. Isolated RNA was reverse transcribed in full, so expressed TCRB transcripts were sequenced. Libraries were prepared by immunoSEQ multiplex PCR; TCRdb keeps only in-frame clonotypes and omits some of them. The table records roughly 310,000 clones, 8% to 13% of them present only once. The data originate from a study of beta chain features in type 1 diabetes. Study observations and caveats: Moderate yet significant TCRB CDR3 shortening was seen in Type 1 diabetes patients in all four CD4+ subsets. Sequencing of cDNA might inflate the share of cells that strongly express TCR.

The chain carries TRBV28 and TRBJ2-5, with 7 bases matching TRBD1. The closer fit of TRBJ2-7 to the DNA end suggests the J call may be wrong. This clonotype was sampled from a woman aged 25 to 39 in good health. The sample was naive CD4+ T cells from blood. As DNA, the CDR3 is TGTGCCAGCAGAGCACAGGGGAACGAGCAGTACTTC. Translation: CASRAQGNEQYF.